What follows are 16 T cell receptor beta chains derived from one specimen sequenced in a study of T-cell reconstitution after alpha-beta-depleted transplantation in children. TCRbeta library construction was performed incorporating unique molecular identifiers. TCRdb ran MiXCR on the PCR reads and lists one entry per CDR3 protein. This table has about 540,000 distinct CDR3 sequences, around 19% appearing once. The specimen comprised PBMCs from the stem cell graft donor, sampled from the stem cell graft. Source of these receptors: a human donor who donated a stem cell graft to a child with acute lymphoblastic leukemia.

The chain links TRBV20-1 to TRBJ1-2, with 8 positions matching TRBD1. After removal of 2 bases from V and 8 bases from J, the junction contained 10 bases not matched to a gene. This CDR3 spans 14 amino acids. The germline V gene has CDR1 DFQATT and CDR2 SNEGSKA (reference sequence). This CDR3 reads CSARPFQGAEGYTF. The CDR3 nucleotides are TGCAGTGCTAGACCTTTCCAGGGGGCGGAGGGCTACACCTTC.

This clonotype showed up just a few times. This rearrangement joins TRBV20-1 to TRBJ2-1; 12 bases are a match to TRBD2. CDR1 is DFQATT and CDR2 is SNEGSKA in the germline V gene (reference sequence). This CDR3 spans 16 amino acids. The trim removed 2 bases at V and 3 bases at J, leaving 5 bases unmatched. The CDR3 DNA follows: TGCAGTGCTAGATTCCGGACTAGCGGGGTCTACAATGAGCAGTTCTTC. Translating it yields CSARFRTSGVYNEQFF.

The rearrangement uses TRBV27 and TRBJ1-2; 8 bases align to TRBD1. The CDR3 is 14 residues long. The V gene end was trimmed by 5 bases and the J gene end by 5 bases; junction bases not matched to a gene: 7. Germline V gene sequence: CDR1 MNHEY, CDR2 SMNVEV (reference sequence). CDR3 sequence reads: CASSPGQGEYGYTF. For the CDR3, the DNA is TGTGCCAGCAGTCCAGGACAGGGAGAATATGGCTACACCTTC.

Only one count was recorded for this clonotype. The chain carries TRBV18 and TRBJ2-3; D uncertain. CDR1 and CDR2 (germline): KGHSH, LQKENI. The CDR3 length is 14 residues. Deletions cut 0 bases from V and 1 base from J, with 5 bases between. The CDR3 spells CASSPPSRTDTQYF. The DNA of the CDR3 is TGTGCCAGCTCACCACCGTCCCGCACAGATACGCAGTATTTT.

This sequence joins TRBV5-1 and TRBJ2-1; 10 positions match TRBD2. Trimming took 5 bases from V and 6 from J; bases not matched to a gene: 8. The germline V gene has CDR1 SGHRS and CDR2 YFSETQ. This CDR3 region has 15 residues. DNA for the CDR3: TGCGCCAGCAGTCGCTCAGCGGGAGGGCTCAATGAGCAGTTCTTC. Residues: CASSRSAGGLNEQFF.

This clonotype was seen a few times. The rearrangement joins TRBV20-1 to TRBJ2-3; D possibly matches TRBD1 or TRBD2 (5 bases each). The V gene lost 3 bases and the J gene lost 0 bases, with 13 bases spanning the gap. Germline CDR1 and CDR2: DFQATT and SNEGSKA (reference sequence). This CDR3 is 15 amino acids long. This CDR3 is CSASGTLDSTDTQYF. The CDR3 nucleotides are TGCAGTGCTAGTGGGACCTTGGACAGCACAGATACGCAGTATTTT.

This chain connects TRBV7-3 to TRBJ2-5; 11 bases match TRBD2. This CDR3 is built from 20 residues. The V segment lost 1 base and the J segment 5 bases; nucleotides outside the gene matches: 18. CDR1 and CDR2 (germline): SGHTA, FQGTGA. The CDR3: CASSLSPTTSGSPNGETQYF. CDR3 nucleotide sequence: TGTGCCAGCAGCTTAAGCCCGACCACTAGCGGGAGTCCAAATGGGGAGACCCAGTACTTC.

In its sample, this clonotype was seen many times. A junction boundary mismatches the germline segment, possibly from a read error. The gene calls are TRBV5-1 and TRBJ2-3; unclear D gene. The CDR3 sequence is 13 residues long. Germline CDR1 SGHRS, CDR2 YFSETQ. The CDR3 DNA reads TGTGCCAGCAGTTTAGCTAGCACAGATACGCAGTATTTT. Translated: CASSLASTDTQYF. The full variable domain, completed using reference TRBV5-1 and TRBJ2-3, is KAGVTQTPRYLIKTRGQQVTLSCSPISGHRSVSWYQQTPGQGLQFLFEYFSETQRNKGNFPGRFSGRQFSNSRSEMNVSTLELGDSALYLCASSLASTDTQYFGPGTRLTVL.

This clonotype has ten or more counts. The V gene is TRBV29-1, the J gene TRBJ2-3; D is ambiguous. The CDR3 runs 15 residues. V lost 0 bases and J lost 5, with 15 bases in between. Germline V gene lookup returns CDR1 SQVTM and CDR2 ANQGSEA. The CDR3 sequence is CSVEDPVGFEDTQYF. Written as DNA, the CDR3 is TGCAGCGTTGAAGATCCAGTTGGCTTCGAAGATACGCAGTATTTT.

This clonotype was detected a few times. The chain has TRBV12-3 or TRBV12-4 and TRBJ2-3; TRBD2 matches 10 bases. The CDR3 is made up of 15 amino acids. V dropped 7 bases and J dropped 6; count of bases not matched to a gene: 10. The CDR3, as DNA: TGTGCCAGCACCGGGACTAGCGTGGTGGTTGATACGCAGTATTTT. Amino acid sequence: CASTGTSVVVDTQYF.

This clonotype came up a few times. The chain links TRBV2 to TRBJ1-2; D gene uncertain. The germline CDR1 and CDR2 sequences are SNHLY and FYNNEI. The CDR3 is 17 amino acids. V was clipped by 2 bases and J by 4 bases, with 20 bases between them. Here the CDR3 DNA reads TGTGCCAGCAGTGAAAAGTGGTGGCAGCCGCTCTTCTATGGCTACACCTTC. It codes for CASSEKWWQPLFYGYTF.

This clonotype was observed a handful of times. J is TRBJ1-2 and V is TRBV5-1; D is possibly TRBD1 (6 bases). Germline V gives CDR1 SGHRS, CDR2 YFSETQ. The CDR3 covers 15 residues. Trimming cost V 3 bases and J 0 bases, with 12 bases left between them. CDR3 region: CASSYWTEANYGYTF. The CDR3 coding sequence is TGCGCCAGCAGCTACTGGACAGAAGCTAACTATGGCTACACCTTC.

The V and J genes are TRBV3-1 and TRBJ2-3, with TRBD2 identical over 10 bases. The germline gives CDR1 LGHDT, CDR2 YNNKEL (reference sequence). This CDR3 is 15 amino acids long. The trim removed 4 bases at V and 2 bases at J, leaving 3 bases unmatched. The chain's CDR3 is CASSPLAGNTDTQYF. As DNA, the CDR3 is TGTGCCAGCAGCCCACTAGCGGGGAACACAGATACGCAGTATTTT.

The chain is built from TRBV6-5 and TRBJ1-1; D not certain. The CDR3 runs 15 residues. V was cut by 0 bases and J by 0 bases, with 8 bases left in between. Looked up from germline, CDR1 is MNHEY and CDR2 is SVGAGI. For the CDR3, the DNA is TGTGCCAGCAGTTACTCGTTACTTATGAACACTGAAGCTTTCTTT. This sequence encodes CASSYSLLMNTEAFF.

This clonotype was observed at least ten times. This chain uses TRBV5-1 with TRBJ1-1; D perhaps matches TRBD1 (5 bases). V gave up 4 bases and J gave up 6 bases, with 10 bases separating them. In germline, CDR1 is SGHRS, CDR2 YFSETQ. The CDR3 covers 12 residues. In DNA form, the CDR3 reads TGCGCCAGCAGCCCAGGGTCCTCTGAAGCTTTCTTT. It translates to CASSPGSSEAFF.

In this sample, this clonotype turned up many times. CDR3 nucleotide sequence: TGTGCCAGCAGCACGGGGACTAGAATCGGAACAGATACGCAGTATTTT. This sequence encodes CASSTGTRIGTDTQYF. V is TRBV11-2 and J is TRBJ2-3, with TRBD2 matching 8 bases. V lost 5 bases, J lost 3 bases, and 10 bases stayed unmatched. Germline lookup yields CDR1 SGHAT and CDR2 FQNNGV. This CDR3 contains 16 residues.